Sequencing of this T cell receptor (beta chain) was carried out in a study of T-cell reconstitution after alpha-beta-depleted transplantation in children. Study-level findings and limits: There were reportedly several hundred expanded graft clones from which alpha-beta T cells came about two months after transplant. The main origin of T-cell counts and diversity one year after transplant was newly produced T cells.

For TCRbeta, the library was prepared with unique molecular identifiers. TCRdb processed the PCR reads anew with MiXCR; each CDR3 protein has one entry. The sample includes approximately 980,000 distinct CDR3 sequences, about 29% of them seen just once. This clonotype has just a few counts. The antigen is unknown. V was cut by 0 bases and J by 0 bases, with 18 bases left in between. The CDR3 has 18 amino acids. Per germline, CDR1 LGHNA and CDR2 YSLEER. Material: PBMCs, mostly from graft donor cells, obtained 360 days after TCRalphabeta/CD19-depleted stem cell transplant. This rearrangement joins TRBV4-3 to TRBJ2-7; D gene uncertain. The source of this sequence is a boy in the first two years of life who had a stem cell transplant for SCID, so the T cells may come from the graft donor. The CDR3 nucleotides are TGCGCCAGCAGCCAAGACCCTCCCTTTAGTGAAGTCTCCTACGAGCAGTACTTC. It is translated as CASSQDPPFSEVSYEQYF.